This is a list of T cell receptor beta chains from one sample in a study of blood T cell repertoires in COVID-19. Using immunoSEQ multiplex PCR, the repertoire was profiled, and TCRdb retains in-frame clones only, with some absent. The sample lists about 170,000 clones; 84% were seen once. The sequencing sample was made of PBMCs or T cells enriched from blood (not recorded which). These receptor sequences come from a man aged 50 or older who had recovered from COVID-19. Each CDR3 is given with its conserved first and last residue. A D gene is named only where the DNA matches it firmly. Some rows mark clone size as missing; the rest say once, few, many or name a class of expanded clone.

V gene: TRBV10-3; J gene: TRBJ1-5; D gene: -; clone size: -; CDR3 protein: CAISEVQNQPQHF; CDR3 DNA: TGTGCCATCAGTGAGGTCCAAAATCAGCCCCAGCATTTT
V gene: TRBV20-1; J gene: TRBJ2-7; D gene: -; clone size: -; CDR3 protein: CSASRRASHSEQYF; CDR3 DNA: TGCAGTGCTAGTCGCAGGGCCTCACATTCGGAGCAGTACTTC
V gene: TRBV29-1; J gene: TRBJ1-3; D gene: -; clone size: -; CDR3 protein: CSVVDSGNTIYF; CDR3 DNA: TGCAGCGTTGTTGACAGCGGAAACACCATATATTTT
V gene: TRBV25-1; J gene: TRBJ1-4; D gene: -; clone size: -; CDR3 protein: CASSLRVEGEKLFF; CDR3 DNA: TGTGCCAGCAGTCTCCGGGTGGAGGGAGAAAAACTGTTTTTT
V gene: TRBV19; J gene: TRBJ1-5; D gene: -; clone size: -; CDR3 protein: CASRPQENSNQPQHF; CDR3 DNA: TGTGCCAGTAGGCCACAGGAGAATAGCAATCAGCCCCAGCATTTT
V gene: TRBV4-3; J gene: TRBJ1-1; D gene: -; clone size: -; CDR3 protein: CASSQVLGSTEAFF; CDR3 DNA: TGCGCCAGCAGCCAAGTTCTGGGGAGCACTGAAGCTTTCTTT
V gene: TRBV6-5; J gene: TRBJ1-6; D gene: -; clone size: few; CDR3 protein: CASRNPRVPLHF; CDR3 DNA: TGTGCCAGCAGAAACCCCAGGGTTCCCCTCCACTTT
V gene: TRBV29-1; J gene: TRBJ1-1; D gene: -; clone size: -; CDR3 protein: CSVERQENTEAFF; CDR3 DNA: TGCAGCGTTGAAAGACAGGAGAACACTGAAGCTTTCTTT
V gene: TRBV11-2; J gene: TRBJ2-1; D gene: -; clone size: once; CDR3 protein: CASSPETSPNEQFF; CDR3 DNA: TGTGCCAGCAGCCCCGAGACTAGTCCCAATGAGCAGTTCTTC
V gene: TRBV4-2; J gene: TRBJ1-5; D gene: -; clone size: -; CDR3 protein: CASSHLSGQNSNQPQHF; CDR3 DNA: TGTGCCAGCAGCCACCTCTCAGGGCAGAATAGCAATCAGCCCCAGCATTTT
V gene: TRBV27; J gene: TRBJ1-2; D gene: -; clone size: once; CDR3 protein: CASSLDRDNGYTF; CDR3 DNA: TGTGCCAGCAGCTTAGATAGAGATAATGGCTACACCTTC
V gene: TRBV28; J gene: TRBJ2-7; D gene: -; clone size: once; CDR3 protein: CASSLGQSYEQYF; CDR3 DNA: TGTGCCAGCAGTTTGGGGCAATCCTACGAGCAGTACTTC
V gene: TRBV6-4; J gene: TRBJ1-2; D gene: -; clone size: -; CDR3 protein: CASSVGGSYGYTF; CDR3 DNA: TGTGCCAGCAGTGTAGGAGGATCCTATGGCTACACCTTC
V gene: TRBV28; J gene: TRBJ1-2; D gene: TRBD1; clone size: -; CDR3 protein: CASTLDREYGYTF; CDR3 DNA: TGTGCCAGCACTTTGGACAGGGAATATGGCTACACCTTC
V gene: TRBV6-6; J gene: TRBJ1-4; D gene: TRBD1; clone size: many; CDR3 protein: CASSNPGQGYEKLFF; CDR3 DNA: TGTGCCAGCAGTAATCCGGGACAGGGGTATGAAAAACTGTTTTTT
V gene: TRBV14; J gene: TRBJ1-3; D gene: -; clone size: -; CDR3 protein: CASRQAGNTIYF; CDR3 DNA: TGTGCCAGCAGACAGGCTGGAAACACCATATATTTT
V gene: TRBV11-3; J gene: TRBJ1-6; D gene: -; clone size: -; CDR3 protein: CASSLYPTGRGWGSPLHF; CDR3 DNA: TGTGCCAGCAGCCTCTATCCTACAGGGAGAGGTTGGGGTTCACCCCTCCACTTT